This entry describes one T cell receptor (beta chain). Germline assignment: CDR1 SGDLS and CDR2 YYNGEE. Deletions cut 0 bases from V and 4 bases from J, with 11 bases between. CDR3 size: 15 residues. In the authors' workflow: Researchers report that nucleated cell counts were estimated from reference gene primer amplification. Generated by immunoSEQ multiplex PCR, the TCRdb table keeps only in-frame clones and is missing some. Clone size and the V and J calls come from that table; the DNA yielded D and trimming. The sample includes about 160,000 clones, 75% to 90% seen only once; the top ten take about 3.3%. This entry comes from a study of blood T cell repertoires in COVID-19. About the research overall: Sites across the United States, Italy and Spain contributed samples from acute and convalescent COVID-19. PBMCs, B-cell-depleted T cells, or T cells were the source of the cDNA or gDNA that made up the material.

The rearrangement uses TRBV9 and TRBJ1-3; D unresolved. Sample: peripheral blood. This TCR was recovered from a human donor with acute or convalescent COVID-19. The donor label of this sample is uncertain. The CDR3 sequence is CASSVDNLKGNTIYF. CDR3 bases: TGTGCCAGCAGCGTAGATAACTTAAAGGGAAACACCATATATTTT. The variable domain in full, with the rest retrieved from reference TRBV9 and TRBJ1-3, is DSGVTQTPKHLITATGQRVTLRCSPRSGDLSVYWYQQSLDQGLQFLIQYYNGEERAKGNILERFSAQQFPDLHSELNLSSLELGDSALYFCASSVDNLKGNTIYFGEGSWLTVV.